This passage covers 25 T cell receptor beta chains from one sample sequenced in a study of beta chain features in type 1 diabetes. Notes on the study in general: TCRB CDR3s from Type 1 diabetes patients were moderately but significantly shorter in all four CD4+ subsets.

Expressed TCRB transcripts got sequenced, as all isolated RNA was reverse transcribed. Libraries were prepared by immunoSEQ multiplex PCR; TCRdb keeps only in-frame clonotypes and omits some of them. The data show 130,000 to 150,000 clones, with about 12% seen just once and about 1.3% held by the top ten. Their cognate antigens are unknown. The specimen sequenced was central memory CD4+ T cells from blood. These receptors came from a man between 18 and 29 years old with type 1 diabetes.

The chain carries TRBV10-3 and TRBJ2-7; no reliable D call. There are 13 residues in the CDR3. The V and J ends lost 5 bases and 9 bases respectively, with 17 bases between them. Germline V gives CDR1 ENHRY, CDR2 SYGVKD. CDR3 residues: CAISRFLEEGQYF. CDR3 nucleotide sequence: TGTGCCATCAGTAGATTCCTTGAGGAAGGGCAGTACTTC.

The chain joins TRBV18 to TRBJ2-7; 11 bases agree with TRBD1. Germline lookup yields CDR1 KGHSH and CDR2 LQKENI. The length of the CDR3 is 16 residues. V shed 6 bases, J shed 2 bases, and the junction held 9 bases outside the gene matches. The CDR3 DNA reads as TGTGCCAGCTCTCAACTCATGGGACAGGGGGCCTACGAGCAGTACTTC. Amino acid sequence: CASSQLMGQGAYEQYF.

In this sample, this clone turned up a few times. The CDR3 DNA sequence: TGTGCCAGCAGGGGAATGAGTGCGGGCTACGAGCAGTACTTC. Translation: CASRGMSAGYEQYF. V is TRBV6-6 and J is TRBJ2-7; D possibly corresponds to TRBD2 (5 bases). Trimming left V 6 bases short and J 3 bases short, with 15 bases between. The CDR3 loop spans 14 amino acids. Germline lookup yields CDR1 MNHNY and CDR2 SVGAGI (reference sequence).

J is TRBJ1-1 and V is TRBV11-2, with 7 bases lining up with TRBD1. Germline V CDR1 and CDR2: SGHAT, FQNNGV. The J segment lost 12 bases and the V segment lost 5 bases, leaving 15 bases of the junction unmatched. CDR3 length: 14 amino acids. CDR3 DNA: TGTGCCAGCAGCGCCGACAGGGCGCCCAGCGCGACTTTCTTT. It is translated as CASSADRAPSATFF.

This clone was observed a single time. CDR3: CASSVDGAGAIEDTQYF. CDR3 nucleotides: TGTGCCAGCAGCGTAGACGGGGCGGGGGCTATAGAAGATACGCAGTATTTT. The chain recombines TRBV9 with TRBJ2-3; perhaps TRBD2 as D (7 bases). V gave up 0 bases and J gave up 5 bases, with 19 bases separating them. The CDR3 consists of 17 residues. Looked up from germline, CDR1 is SGDLS and CDR2 is YYNGEE. The variable domain in full, completed from reference TRBV9 and TRBJ2-3, reads DSGVTQTPKHLITATGQRVTLRCSPRSGDLSVYWYQQSLDQGLQFLIQYYNGEERAKGNILERFSAQQFPDLHSELNLSSLELGDSALYFCASSVDGAGAIEDTQYFGPGTRLTVL.

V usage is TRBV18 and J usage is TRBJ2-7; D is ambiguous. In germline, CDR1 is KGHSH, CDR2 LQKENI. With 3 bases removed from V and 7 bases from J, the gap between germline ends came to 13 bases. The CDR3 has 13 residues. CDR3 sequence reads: CASSPAALNEQYF. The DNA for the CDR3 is TGTGCCAGCTCACCGGCAGCCTTGAATGAGCAGTACTTC.

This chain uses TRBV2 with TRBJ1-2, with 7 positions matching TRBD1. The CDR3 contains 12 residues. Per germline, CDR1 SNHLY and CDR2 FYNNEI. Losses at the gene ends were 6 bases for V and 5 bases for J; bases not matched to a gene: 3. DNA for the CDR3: TGTGCCAGCAGAGGGACAGCTTATGGCTACACCTTC. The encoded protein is CASRGTAYGYTF.

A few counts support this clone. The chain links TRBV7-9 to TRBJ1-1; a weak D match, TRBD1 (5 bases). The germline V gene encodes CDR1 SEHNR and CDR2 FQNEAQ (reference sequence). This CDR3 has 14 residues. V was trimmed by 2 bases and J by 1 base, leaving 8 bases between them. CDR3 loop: CASSLQQENTEAFF. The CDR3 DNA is TGTGCCAGCAGCTTACAACAGGAGAACACTGAAGCTTTCTTT.

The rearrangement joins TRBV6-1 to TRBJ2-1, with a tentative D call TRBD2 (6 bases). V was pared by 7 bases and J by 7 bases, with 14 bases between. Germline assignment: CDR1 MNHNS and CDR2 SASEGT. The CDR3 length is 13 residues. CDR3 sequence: CASMGRDRNEQFF. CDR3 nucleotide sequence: TGTGCCAGCATGGGGCGGGACCGGAATGAGCAGTTCTTC.

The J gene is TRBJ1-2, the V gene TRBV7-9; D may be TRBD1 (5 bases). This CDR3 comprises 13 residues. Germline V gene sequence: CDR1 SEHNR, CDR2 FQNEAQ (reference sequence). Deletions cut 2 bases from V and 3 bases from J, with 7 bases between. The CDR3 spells CASSLTQDYGYTF. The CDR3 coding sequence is TGTGCCAGCAGCTTAACACAGGACTATGGCTACACCTTC.

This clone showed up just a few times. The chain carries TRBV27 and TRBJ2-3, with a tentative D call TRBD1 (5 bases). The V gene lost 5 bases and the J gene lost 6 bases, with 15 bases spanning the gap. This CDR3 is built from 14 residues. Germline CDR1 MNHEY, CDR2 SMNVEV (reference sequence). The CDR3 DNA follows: TGTGCCAGCAGTCCTCAGACAGCGAAGGATACGCAGTATTTT. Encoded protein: CASSPQTAKDTQYF.

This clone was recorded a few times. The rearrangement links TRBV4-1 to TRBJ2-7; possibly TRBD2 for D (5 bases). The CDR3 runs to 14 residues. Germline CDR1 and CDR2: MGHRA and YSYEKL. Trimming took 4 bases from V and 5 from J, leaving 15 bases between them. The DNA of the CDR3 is TGCGCCAGCAGCCCCGGGGTTAGGGATCACGAGCAGTACTTC. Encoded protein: CASSPGVRDHEQYF.

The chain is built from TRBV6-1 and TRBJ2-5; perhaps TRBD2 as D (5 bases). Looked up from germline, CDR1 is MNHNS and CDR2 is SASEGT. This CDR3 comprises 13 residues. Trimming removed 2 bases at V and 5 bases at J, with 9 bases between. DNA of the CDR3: TGTGCCAGCAGTGAAACCCGGAGGGAGACCCAGTACTTC. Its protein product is CASSETRRETQYF.

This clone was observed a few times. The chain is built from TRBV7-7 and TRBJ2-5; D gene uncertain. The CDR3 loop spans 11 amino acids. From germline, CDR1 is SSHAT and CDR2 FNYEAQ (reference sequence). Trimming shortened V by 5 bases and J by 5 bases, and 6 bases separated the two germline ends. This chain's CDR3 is CASSAGETQYF. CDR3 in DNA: TGTGCCAGCAGCGCTGGGGAGACCCAGTACTTC. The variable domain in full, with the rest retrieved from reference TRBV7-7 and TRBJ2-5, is GAGVSQSPRYKVTKRGQDVTLRCDPISSHATLYWYQQALGQGPEFLTYFNYEAQPDKSGLPSDRFSAERPEGSISTLTIQRTEQRDSAMYRCASSAGETQYFGPGTRLLVL.

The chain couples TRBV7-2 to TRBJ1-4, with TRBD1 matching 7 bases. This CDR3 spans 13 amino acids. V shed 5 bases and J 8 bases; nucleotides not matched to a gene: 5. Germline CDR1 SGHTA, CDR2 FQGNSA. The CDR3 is CASSRGTAEKLFF. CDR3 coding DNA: TGTGCCAGCAGCCGTGGGACAGCGGAAAAACTGTTTTTT.

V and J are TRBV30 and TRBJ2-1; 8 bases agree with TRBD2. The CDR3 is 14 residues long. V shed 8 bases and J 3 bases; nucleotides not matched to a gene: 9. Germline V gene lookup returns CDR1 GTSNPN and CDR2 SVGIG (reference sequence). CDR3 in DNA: TGTGCCGGAACCGGGACTAGAGGCTACAATGAGCAGTTCTTC. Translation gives CAGTGTRGYNEQFF.

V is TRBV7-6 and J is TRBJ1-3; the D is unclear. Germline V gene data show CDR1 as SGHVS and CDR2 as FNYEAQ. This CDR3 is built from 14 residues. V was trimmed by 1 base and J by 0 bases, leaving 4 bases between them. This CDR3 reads CASSLEGSGNTIYF. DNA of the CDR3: TGTGCCAGCAGCTTAGAAGGCTCTGGAAACACCATATATTTT.

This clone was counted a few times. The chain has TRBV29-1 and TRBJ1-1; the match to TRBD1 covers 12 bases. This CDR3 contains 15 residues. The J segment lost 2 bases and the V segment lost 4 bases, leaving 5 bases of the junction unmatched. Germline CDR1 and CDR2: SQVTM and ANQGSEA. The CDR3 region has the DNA TGCAGCGTTGCCGGGACAGGGGGCATCAACACTGAAGCTTTCTTT. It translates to CSVAGTGGINTEAFF.

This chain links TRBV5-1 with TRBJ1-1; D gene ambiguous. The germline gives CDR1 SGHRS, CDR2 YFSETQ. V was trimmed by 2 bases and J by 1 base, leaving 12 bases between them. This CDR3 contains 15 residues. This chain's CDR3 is CASSFSRTENTEAFF. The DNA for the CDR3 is TGCGCCAGCAGCTTTTCACGGACGGAGAACACTGAAGCTTTCTTT.

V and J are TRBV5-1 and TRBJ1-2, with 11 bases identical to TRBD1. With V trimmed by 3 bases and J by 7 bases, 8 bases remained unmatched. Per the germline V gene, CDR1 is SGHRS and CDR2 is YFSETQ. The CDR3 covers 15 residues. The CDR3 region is CASSYTPGQGGGYTF. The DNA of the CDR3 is TGCGCCAGCAGCTACACCCCGGGACAGGGGGGTGGCTACACCTTC.

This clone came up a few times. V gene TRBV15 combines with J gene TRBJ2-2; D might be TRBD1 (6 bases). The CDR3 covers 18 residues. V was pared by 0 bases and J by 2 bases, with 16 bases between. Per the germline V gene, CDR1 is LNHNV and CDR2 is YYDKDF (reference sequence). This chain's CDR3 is CATSRDKGAGANTGELFF. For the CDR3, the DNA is TGTGCCACCAGCAGAGATAAGGGTGCAGGGGCCAACACCGGGGAGCTGTTTTTT. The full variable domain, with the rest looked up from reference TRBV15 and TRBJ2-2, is DAMVIQNPRYQVTQFGKPVTLSCSQTLNHNVMYWYQQKSSQAPKLLFHYYDKDFNNEADTPDNFQSRRPNTSFCFLDIRSPGLGDTAMYLCATSRDKGAGANTGELFFGEGSRLTVL.

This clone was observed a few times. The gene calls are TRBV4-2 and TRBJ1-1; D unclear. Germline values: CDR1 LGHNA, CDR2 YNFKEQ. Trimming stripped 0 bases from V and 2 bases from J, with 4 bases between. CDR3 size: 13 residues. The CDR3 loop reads CASSQEYNTEAFF. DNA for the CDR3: TGTGCCAGCAGCCAAGAATATAACACTGAAGCTTTCTTT.

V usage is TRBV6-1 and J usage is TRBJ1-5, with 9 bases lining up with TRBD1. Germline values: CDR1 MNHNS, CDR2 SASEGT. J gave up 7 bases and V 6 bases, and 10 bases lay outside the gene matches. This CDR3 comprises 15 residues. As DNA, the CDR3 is TGTGCCAGCAGCCCCGGGACAGGGTATTCCCAGCCCCAGCATTTT. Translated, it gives CASSPGTGYSQPQHF.

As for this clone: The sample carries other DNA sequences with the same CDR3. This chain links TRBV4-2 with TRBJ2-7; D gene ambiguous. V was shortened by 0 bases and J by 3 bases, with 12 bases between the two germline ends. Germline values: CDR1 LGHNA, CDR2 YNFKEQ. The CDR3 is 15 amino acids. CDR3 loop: CASSQDPGRSYEQYF. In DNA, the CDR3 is TGTGCCAGCAGCCAAGACCCCGGCAGGAGCTACGAGCAGTACTTC.

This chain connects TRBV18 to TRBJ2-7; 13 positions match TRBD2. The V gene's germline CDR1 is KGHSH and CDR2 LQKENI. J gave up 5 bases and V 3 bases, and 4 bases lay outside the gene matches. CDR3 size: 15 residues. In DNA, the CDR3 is TGTGCCAGCTCACCCCGACTAGCGGGGGGTCACGAGCAGTACTTC. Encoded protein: CASSPRLAGGHEQYF.